A selection of T cell receptor beta chains follows, all from one sample in a study of identical twins. TCRdb called the 5' RACE reads again in MiXCR, with one record for every CDR3 protein. The repertoire holds some 560,000 distinct CDR3 sequences, with roughly 9.5% as singletons. This sample also belongs to another study, concerning yellow fever vaccine responses in identical twins.

The sample comprised PBMCs. These receptors all stem from a woman aged 18-29 years in good health. Both conserved end residues are part of each CDR3. Each record gives: J gene, D gene, V gene, clone size, CDR3 DNA, CDR3 protein. The D gene is left open where the match is weak. Clone size, where shown, is once, few, many, or a class for clones that have expanded.

J: TRBJ1-2; D: TRBD1; V: TRBV29-1; size: many; DNA: TGCAGCGTTGTTTCTCGATCGGACAGGGCATCTAACTATGGCTACACCTTC; CDR3: CSVVSRSDRASNYGYTF
J: TRBJ2-1; D: NA; V: TRBV6-1; size: few; DNA: TGTGCCAGCAGTGAACGGTACAGTTACAATGAGCAGTTCTTC; CDR3: CASSERYSYNEQFF
J: TRBJ2-1; D: NA; V: TRBV7-6; size: NA; DNA: TGTGCCAGCAGCTTAGGCCCCGTGGAGGGTAATGGTGAGCAGTTCTTC; CDR3: CASSLGPVEGNGEQFF
J: TRBJ1-6; D: NA; V: TRBV6-5; size: many; DNA: TGTGCCAGCAGTTACTCGCCACAGGGTGGTAATTCACCCCTCCACTTT; CDR3: CASSYSPQGGNSPLHF
J: TRBJ2-7; D: NA; V: TRBV6-5; size: NA; DNA: TGTGCCAGCAGTTCACCCCGAGGTGGGGTCCTCTCCTACGAGCAGTACTTC; CDR3: CASSSPRGGVLSYEQYF
J: TRBJ2-1; D: TRBD2; V: TRBV12-3/TRBV12-4; size: few; DNA: TGTGCCAGCAGTTCCACCGGGAGGGGGTACAATGAGCAGTTCTTC; CDR3: CASSSTGRGYNEQFF
J: TRBJ2-3; D: NA; V: TRBV28; size: many; DNA: TGTGCCAGCAGTTTAACGGGTAATACGCAGTATTTT; CDR3: CASSLTGNTQYF
J: TRBJ2-3; D: TRBD2; V: TRBV7-2; size: NA; DNA: TGTGCCAGCAGCTTAGTCGCTAGCGGGGGGGCCGGTACGCAGTATTTT; CDR3: CASSLVASGGAGTQYF
J: TRBJ2-6; D: NA; V: TRBV7-8; size: few; DNA: TGTGCCAGCGAAGCTAGGGACAAGAGTTCTGGGGCCAACGTCCTGACTTTC; CDR3: CASEARDKSSGANVLTF
J: TRBJ2-1; D: NA; V: TRBV28; size: many; DNA: TGTGCCAGCAGCCCGCAGCGGTATGAGCAGTTCTTC; CDR3: CASSPQRYEQFF
J: TRBJ2-5; D: NA; V: TRBV3-1; size: NA; DNA: TGTGCCAGCAGCCAGGGAACCGGAGAGACCCAGTACTTC; CDR3: CASSQGTGETQYF
J: TRBJ2-2; D: NA; V: TRBV11-2; size: NA; DNA: TGTGCCAGCAGCTCCTGGGAGGATCACACCGGGGAGCTGTTTTTT; CDR3: CASSSWEDHTGELFF
J: TRBJ2-3; D: NA; V: TRBV9; size: few; DNA: TGTGCCAGCAGCCCTCGCTTAGCGACCCTCACAGATACGCAGTATTTT; CDR3: CASSPRLATLTDTQYF
J: TRBJ1-2; D: NA; V: TRBV12-3/TRBV12-4; size: few; DNA: TGTGCCAGCACCCCTTCGGCTAACTATGGCTACACCTTC; CDR3: CASTPSANYGYTF
J: TRBJ1-5; D: TRBD1; V: TRBV28; size: NA; DNA: TGTGCCAGCAGTTGGCAGGGACAGGGAAATCAGCCCCAGCATTTT; CDR3: CASSWQGQGNQPQHF
J: TRBJ2-1; D: NA; V: TRBV29-1; size: many; DNA: TGCAGCGTAACTGTCCATGAGCAGTTCTTC; CDR3: CSVTVHEQFF
J: TRBJ2-1; D: NA; V: TRBV28; size: NA; DNA: TGTGCCAGCAGTCCACAAACGCACGACAGATCCAGCTCCTACAATGAGCAGTTCTTC; CDR3: CASSPQTHDRSSSYNEQFF
J: TRBJ2-5; D: NA; V: TRBV7-9; size: many; DNA: TGTGCCAGCAGCCGGCCGGGAGTGGAGACCCAGTACTTC; CDR3: CASSRPGVETQYF
J: TRBJ2-7; D: NA; V: TRBV3-1; size: many; DNA: TGTGCCAGCAGCCAAGTAACCCACGAGCAGTACTTC; CDR3: CASSQVTHEQYF
J: TRBJ2-5; D: NA; V: TRBV10-1; size: NA; DNA: TGCGCCACTACGGAGGGGTCCGGGACCCAGTACTTC; CDR3: CATTEGSGTQYF
J: TRBJ2-1; D: TRBD2; V: TRBV15; size: many; DNA: TGTGCCACCAGCAGAGGACTAGCGAGCAATGAGCAGTTCTTC; CDR3: CATSRGLASNEQFF
J: TRBJ2-5; D: NA; V: TRBV4-1; size: many; DNA: TGCGCCAGCAGCCACGGGACAAGTCAAGAGACCCAGTACTTC; CDR3: CASSHGTSQETQYF
J: TRBJ2-3; D: TRBD1; V: TRBV12-3/TRBV12-4; size: NA; DNA: TGTGCCAGCAGTCCGAGAACAGGGGTCGCAGATACGCAGTATTTT; CDR3: CASSPRTGVADTQYF
J: TRBJ2-7; D: NA; V: TRBV21-1; size: many; DNA: TGTGCCAGCAGCAAAGTGGGCAGCGGGAGGGCCGAGCAGTACTTC; CDR3: CASSKVGSGRAEQYF
J: TRBJ2-7; D: TRBD2; V: TRBV2; size: many; DNA: TGTGCCAGCAGTGATACCGGCGGGGGGCGCTCCTACGAGCAGTACTTC; CDR3: CASSDTGGGRSYEQYF
J: TRBJ1-4; D: NA; V: TRBV3-1; size: NA; DNA: TGTGCCAGCAGCGAAACGTTTGGGGGGCCTAATGAAAAACTGTTTTTT; CDR3: CASSETFGGPNEKLFF
J: TRBJ2-1; D: TRBD2; V: TRBV5-1; size: NA; DNA: TGCGCCAGCAGCTTAGGGACTAGCGGGAGCCCCGTGGCTGAGCAGTTCTTC; CDR3: CASSLGTSGSPVAEQFF
J: TRBJ1-1; D: TRBD1; V: TRBV12-3/TRBV12-4; size: few; DNA: TGTGCCAGCGACAGGGCCCAAGAAGCTTTCTTT; CDR3: CASDRAQEAFF
J: TRBJ2-4; D: TRBD1; V: TRBV6-1; size: NA; DNA: TGTGCCAGCAGCAATACGGGACAGGGGGCGAACATTCAGTACTTC; CDR3: CASSNTGQGANIQYF
J: TRBJ2-1; D: NA; V: TRBV20-1; size: many; DNA: TGCAGTGCTAGAGATCCCGGGACTCAGGTCTACAATGAGCAGTTCTTC; CDR3: CSARDPGTQVYNEQFF
J: TRBJ1-4; D: NA; V: TRBV6-1; size: many; DNA: TGTGCCATCGCCAGGGAACTTAATGAAAAACTGTTTTTT; CDR3: CAIARELNEKLFF
J: TRBJ2-7; D: NA; V: TRBV5-1; size: NA; DNA: TGCGCCAGCAGCCCGAAAAGACAGGGGAGGGCCTACGGGACTACGGGCGAGCAGTACTTC; CDR3: CASSPKRQGRAYGTTGEQYF
J: TRBJ2-2; D: NA; V: TRBV28; size: many; DNA: TGTGCCAGCAGTACAGGAGATACCGGGGTGGGGGCTTTT; CDR3: CASSTGDTGVGAF
J: TRBJ2-7; D: NA; V: TRBV7-9; size: NA; DNA: TGTGCCAGCAGCTTTGGAGGGGCCGAGCAGTACTTC; CDR3: CASSFGGAEQYF
J: TRBJ2-7; D: NA; V: TRBV29-1; size: NA; DNA: TGCAGCGTTGACAACGGTAGCCTTTCCGAGCAGTACTTC; CDR3: CSVDNGSLSEQYF
J: TRBJ1-1; D: NA; V: TRBV9; size: many; DNA: TGTGCCAGCAGCCCCCGGTTACTGAACACTGAAGCTTTCTTT; CDR3: CASSPRLLNTEAFF
J: TRBJ2-6; D: NA; V: TRBV12-3/TRBV12-4; size: NA; DNA: TGTGCCAGCAGTTTAATTCCTGGGTTTGGGCCTGGGGCCAACGTCCTGACTTTC; CDR3: CASSLIPGFGPGANVLTF
J: TRBJ1-1; D: TRBD1; V: TRBV20-1; size: many; DNA: TGCAGTGTCCCCCGGCAGGGGGGCACTGAAGCTTTCTTT; CDR3: CSVPRQGGTEAFF
J: TRBJ2-5; D: TRBD2; V: TRBV29-1; size: few; DNA: TGCAGCGTTGAGCGCGGGAGCCAAGAGACCCAGTACTTC; CDR3: CSVERGSQETQYF
J: TRBJ2-6; D: NA; V: TRBV7-9; size: NA; DNA: TGTGCCAGCAGCGGGTCCTTCCAACGGGCTGGGGCCAACGTCCTGACTTTC; CDR3: CASSGSFQRAGANVLTF
J: TRBJ1-1; D: NA; V: TRBV12-3/TRBV12-4; size: many; DNA: TGTGCCAGCAGTTTATCAACCTGGACGGAGAACACTGAAGCTTTCTTT; CDR3: CASSLSTWTENTEAFF
J: TRBJ1-5; D: NA; V: TRBV10-3; size: NA; DNA: TGTGCCATCAGTGATTCCGACAGGAGCAATCAGCCCCAGCATTTT; CDR3: CAISDSDRSNQPQHF
J: TRBJ1-5; D: TRBD1; V: TRBV12-3/TRBV12-4; size: many; DNA: TGTGCCAGCAGTCCGGGACAGGGGGCAAATCAGCCCCAGCATTTT; CDR3: CASSPGQGANQPQHF
J: TRBJ2-1; D: NA; V: TRBV4-1; size: few; DNA: TGCGCCAGCAGCCAAGAGTCGCTAGCCGTCTACAATGAGCAGTTCTTC; CDR3: CASSQESLAVYNEQFF
J: TRBJ2-7; D: TRBD1; V: TRBV7-2; size: NA; DNA: TGTGCCAGCAGCTCGACAGGGCGCGAGCAGTACTTC; CDR3: CASSSTGREQYF
J: TRBJ2-7; D: NA; V: TRBV12-3/TRBV12-4; size: many; DNA: TGTGCCAGCAGTTTTCAGTGGGGCTCCTACGAGCAGTACTTC; CDR3: CASSFQWGSYEQYF
J: TRBJ2-7; D: NA; V: TRBV11-2; size: few; DNA: TGTGCCAGCAGCTTGGACCATGGGGGGAGCCCGCCCTACGAGCAGTACTTC; CDR3: CASSLDHGGSPPYEQYF
J: TRBJ2-6; D: NA; V: TRBV6-5; size: NA; DNA: TGTGCCAGCAGTTACTCGTTGCTGAACTCTGGGGCCAACGTCCTGACTTTC; CDR3: CASSYSLLNSGANVLTF